This T cell receptor (beta chain) was sequenced during a study of blood T cells in healthy people across ages. About the study: Per every two T cells, about one barcoded beta molecule was captured by template switching.

Details on this clonotype: The antigen is undetermined.

A second PCR of 7 to 11 cycles used a sample-barcoded 5' primer and a J-beta primer mix. TCRdb used MiXCR to reprocess the 5' RACE reads, holding one entry per CDR3 protein. The sample has around 850,000 distinct CDR3 sequences, 35% to 40% seen once. Findings and limits, study-wide: Long-lived donors exceeded aged donors in naive CD4+ cells and diversity.

J gave up 2 bases and V 1 base, and 3 bases lay outside the gene matches. CDR1 and CDR2 from the germline V gene are SGDLS and YYNGEE. The CDR3 covers 15 residues. Isolation per sample recovered at least 7 million PBMCs. A minimum of 5 micrograms of total RNA was extracted per sample. Sequences were obtained from blood. The sequence was obtained from a man younger than 35 in good health. This chain joins TRBV9 and TRBJ2-3; TRBD1 matches 8 bases. The CDR3 protein is CASSVWDRYTDTQYF. CDR3 in DNA: TGTGCCAGCAGCGTATGGGACAGGTACACAGATACGCAGTATTTT.